Sequencing of this TCR beta chain was carried out in a study of blood T cell repertoires in COVID-19. Study as a whole: Specimens from acute and convalescent COVID-19 originated in the United States, Italy and Spain. T cells, B-cell-depleted T cells, or PBMCs supplied cDNA or gDNA.

Authors' data handling: Amplification with reference gene primers provided the estimates of nucleated cell counts. Assay used: immunoSEQ multiplex PCR; TCRdb lists only in-frame clones, some missing. For V, J and clone size, that table is used; D and trimming come from the DNA. The table shows just under 60,000 clones, with roughly 88% occurring only once. Sequencing input: peripheral blood. The TCR sequence derives from a man between 60 and 75 years old with acute or convalescent COVID-19.

CDR3 bases: TGTGCCTGCAGGGGTGAGGTATACTACGAGCAGTACTTC. Its translation: CACRGEVYYEQYF. This sequence joins TRBV30 and TRBJ2-7; perhaps TRBD1 as D (6 bases). Germline CDR1 GTSNPN, CDR2 SVGIG (reference sequence). This CDR3 spans 13 amino acids. V lost 6 bases, J lost 3 bases, and 15 bases lay in between.